The TCR beta chain under discussion was sequenced for a study of radiotherapy plus CTLA-4 blockade in lung cancer. At the level of the study: Among enrolled patients, 15% to 20% responded and approximately 33% achieved disease control.

Clones were sequenced by immunoSEQ multiplex PCR, and TCRdb holds only the in-frame ones, with some missing. The table has about 97,000 clones, 65% to 75% seen once. CDR1 and CDR2 from the germline V gene are ENHRY and SYGVKD. J lost 3 bases, V lost 3 bases, and 4 bases had no gene match. The CDR3 is 14 residues long. Findings and caveats of the study: In blood, early T cell clone dynamics reportedly predicted response best, together with interferon-beta. There was expansion of tumor-derived TCR clones in blood after radiotherapy plus ipilimumab.

Focal radiation plus CTLA-4 blockade with ipilimumab was administered to patients who had chemo-refractory metastatic non-small-cell lung cancer. A word on this clone: Its antigen is still unknown.

The sequenced sample was peripheral blood, obtained from a patient treated with radiotherapy plus ipilimumab. The chain carries TRBV10-3 and TRBJ2-7, with 8 positions matching TRBD1. The source of this sequence is a human donor with non-small cell lung cancer who had a partial response to radiotherapy plus ipilimumab. Some clones in this sample may be carry-over from other donors' samples. CDR3 sequence (DNA): TGTGCCATCAGTGATCCGGGACAGGTCTACGAGCAGTACTTC. Amino acids: CAISDPGQVYEQYF.